This TCR beta chain appears in the sequencing data of a study of identifying expanded T cells in peripheral blood. As for this clone: Its antigen is not known.

The study, taken as a whole, reports: Variance in clone template counts between approximately 2-week samples significantly increased with total template count across all healthy donors. Roughly 1.2 clones differed between technical replicates, versus around 15 and 19 over time.

CDR1 is LNHNV and CDR2 is YYDKDF in the germline V gene (reference sequence). Trimming at V came to 7 bases and at J to 4 bases, leaving 13 bases not matched to a gene. The CDR3 covers 17 residues. During the collection period, no donor immune events like infections were recorded. TCRdb's table, derived via immunoSEQ multiplex PCR, lists solely in-frame clones and lacks some. The repertoire holds about 94,000 clones, with 88% as singletons. The rearrangement uses TRBV15 and TRBJ2-1; 10 bases match TRBD2. This receptor was identified in a person aged 18 to 70 in good health. The specimen sequenced was blood. The CDR3: CATKTSGVFPGYNEQFF. The CDR3, as DNA: TGTGCCACCAAAACTAGCGGGGTTTTCCCAGGATACAATGAGCAGTTCTTC.